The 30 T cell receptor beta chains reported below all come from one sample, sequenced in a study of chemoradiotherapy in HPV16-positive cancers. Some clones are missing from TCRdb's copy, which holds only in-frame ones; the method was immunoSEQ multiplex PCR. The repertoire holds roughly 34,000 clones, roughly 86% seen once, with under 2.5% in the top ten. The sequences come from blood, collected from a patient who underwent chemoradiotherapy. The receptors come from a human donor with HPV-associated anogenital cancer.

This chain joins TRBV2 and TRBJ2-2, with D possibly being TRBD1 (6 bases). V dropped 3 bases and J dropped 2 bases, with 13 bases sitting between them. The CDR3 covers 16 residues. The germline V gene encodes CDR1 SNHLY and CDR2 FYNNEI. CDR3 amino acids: CASSEWGPTNTGELFF. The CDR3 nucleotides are TGTGCCAGCAGTGAGTGGGGGCCGACTAACACCGGGGAGCTGTTTTTT.

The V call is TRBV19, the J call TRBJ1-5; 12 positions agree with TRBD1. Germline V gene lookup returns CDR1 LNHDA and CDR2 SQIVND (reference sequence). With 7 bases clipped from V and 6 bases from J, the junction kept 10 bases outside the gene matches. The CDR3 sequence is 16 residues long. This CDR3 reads CASMAGTGGKGQPQHF. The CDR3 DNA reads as TGTGCCAGTATGGCGGGGACAGGGGGCAAAGGTCAGCCCCAGCATTTT.

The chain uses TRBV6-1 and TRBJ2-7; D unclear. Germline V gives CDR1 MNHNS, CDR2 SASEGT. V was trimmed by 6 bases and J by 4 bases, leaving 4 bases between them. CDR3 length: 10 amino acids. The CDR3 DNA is TGTGCCAGCAGATTATACGAGCAGTACTTC. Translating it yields CASRLYEQYF.

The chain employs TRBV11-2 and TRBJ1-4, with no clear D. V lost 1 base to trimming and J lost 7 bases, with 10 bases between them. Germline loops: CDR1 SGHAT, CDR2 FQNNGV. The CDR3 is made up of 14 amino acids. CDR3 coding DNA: TGTGCCAGCAGCTTAGTAAATGTGGGTGAAAAACTGTTTTTT. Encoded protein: CASSLVNVGEKLFF.

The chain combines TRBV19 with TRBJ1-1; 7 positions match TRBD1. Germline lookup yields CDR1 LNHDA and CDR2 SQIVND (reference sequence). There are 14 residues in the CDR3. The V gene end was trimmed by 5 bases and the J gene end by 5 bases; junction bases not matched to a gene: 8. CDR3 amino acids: CASSLYRGETEAFF. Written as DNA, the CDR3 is TGTGCCAGTAGTTTATACAGGGGTGAGACTGAAGCTTTCTTT.

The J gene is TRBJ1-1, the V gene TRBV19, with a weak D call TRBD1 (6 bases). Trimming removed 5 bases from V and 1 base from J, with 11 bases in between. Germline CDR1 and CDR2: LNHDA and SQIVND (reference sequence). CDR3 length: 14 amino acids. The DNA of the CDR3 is TGTGCCAGTAGTGACAGGAACCCGAACACTGAAGCTTTCTTT. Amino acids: CASSDRNPNTEAFF.

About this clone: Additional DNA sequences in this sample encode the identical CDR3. The CDR3 region is CASSLELAGETQYF. The CDR3 region has the DNA TGTGCCAGCAGCTTAGAACTAGCGGGAGAGACCCAGTACTTC. J is TRBJ2-5 and V is TRBV7-8, with 9 bases lining up with TRBD2. This CDR3 contains 14 residues. V was clipped by 1 base and J by 4 bases; unmatched bases: 1. Germline CDR1 SGHVS, CDR2 FQNEAQ.

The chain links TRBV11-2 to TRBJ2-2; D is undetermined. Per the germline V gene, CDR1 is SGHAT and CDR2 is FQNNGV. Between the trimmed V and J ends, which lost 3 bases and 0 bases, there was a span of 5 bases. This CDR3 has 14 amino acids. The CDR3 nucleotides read TGTGCCAGCAGCTTTTCAACGAACACCGGGGAGCTGTTTTTT. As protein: CASSFSTNTGELFF.

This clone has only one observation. For the CDR3, the DNA is TGCGCCAGCAGTTGGCCCGAGGACGGGATGGGTGGGAGCACAGATACGCAGTATTTT. This codes for CASSWPEDGMGGSTDTQYF. The chain carries TRBV5-1 and TRBJ2-3; D might be TRBD2 (5 bases). Germline assignment: CDR1 SGHRS and CDR2 YFSETQ. Trimming removed 5 bases from V and 0 bases from J, with 25 bases in between. CDR3 length equals 19 residues.

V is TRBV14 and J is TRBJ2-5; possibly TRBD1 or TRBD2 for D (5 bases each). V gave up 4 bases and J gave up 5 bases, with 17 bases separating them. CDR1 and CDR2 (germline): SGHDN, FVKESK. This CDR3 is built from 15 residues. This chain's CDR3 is CASSPRGLLRETQYF. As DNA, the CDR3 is TGTGCCAGCAGCCCCCGGGGCCTCCTCAGGGAGACCCAGTACTTC.

Written as DNA, the CDR3 is TGTGCCAGTAGTACTAGACAGCGTGGGACCGGGGAGCTGTTTTTT. Translated, it gives CASSTRQRGTGELFF. V is TRBV19 and J is TRBJ2-2, with a weak D call TRBD1 (5 bases). CDR1 LNHDA and CDR2 SQIVND come from the germline V gene (reference sequence). The CDR3 runs to 15 residues. V was clipped by 4 bases and J by 5 bases, with 14 bases between them. Drawing the rest from reference TRBV19 and TRBJ2-2, the complete variable domain is DGGITQSPKYLFRKEGQNVTLSCEQNLNHDAMYWYRQDPGQGLRLIYYSQIVNDFQKGDIAEGYSVSREKKESFPLTVTSAQKNPTAFYLCASSTRQRGTGELFFGEGSRLTVL.

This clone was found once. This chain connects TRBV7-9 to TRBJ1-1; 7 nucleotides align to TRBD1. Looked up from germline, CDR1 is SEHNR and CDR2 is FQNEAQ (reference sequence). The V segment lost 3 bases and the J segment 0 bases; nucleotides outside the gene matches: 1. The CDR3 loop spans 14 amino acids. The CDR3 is CASSLDRMNTEAFF. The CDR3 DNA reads TGTGCCAGCAGCTTGGACAGGATGAACACTGAAGCTTTCTTT. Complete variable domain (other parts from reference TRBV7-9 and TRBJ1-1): DTGVSQNPRHKITKRGQNVTFRCDPISEHNRLYWYRQTLGQGPEFLTYFQNEAQLEKSRLLSDRFSAERPKGSFSTLEIQRTEQGDSAMYLCASSLDRMNTEAFFGQGTRLTVV.

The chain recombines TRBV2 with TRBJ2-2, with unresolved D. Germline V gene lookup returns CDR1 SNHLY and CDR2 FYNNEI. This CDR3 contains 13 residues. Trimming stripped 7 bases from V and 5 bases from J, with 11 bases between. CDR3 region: CASTGMRTGELFF. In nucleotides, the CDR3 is TGTGCCAGCACGGGTATGAGAACCGGGGAGCTGTTTTTT.

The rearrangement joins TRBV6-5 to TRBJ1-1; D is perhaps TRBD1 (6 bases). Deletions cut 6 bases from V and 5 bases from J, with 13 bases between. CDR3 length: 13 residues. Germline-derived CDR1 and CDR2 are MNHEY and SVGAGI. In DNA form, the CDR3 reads TGTGCCAGCAGCCAAAGGAGGGGGACTGAAGCTTTCTTT. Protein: CASSQRRGTEAFF.

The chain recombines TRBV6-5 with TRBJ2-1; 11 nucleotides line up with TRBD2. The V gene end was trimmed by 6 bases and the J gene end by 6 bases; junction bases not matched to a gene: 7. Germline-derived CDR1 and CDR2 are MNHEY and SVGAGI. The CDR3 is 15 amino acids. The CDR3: CASRTGLAGGNEQFF. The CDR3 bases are TGTGCCAGCAGGACGGGGCTAGCGGGGGGCAATGAGCAGTTCTTC.

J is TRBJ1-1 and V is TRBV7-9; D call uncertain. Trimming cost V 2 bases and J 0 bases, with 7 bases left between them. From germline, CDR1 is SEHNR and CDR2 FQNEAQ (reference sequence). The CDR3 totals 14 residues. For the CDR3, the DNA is TGTGCCAGCAGCTTACGGGGTCTGAACACTGAAGCTTTCTTT. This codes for CASSLRGLNTEAFF.

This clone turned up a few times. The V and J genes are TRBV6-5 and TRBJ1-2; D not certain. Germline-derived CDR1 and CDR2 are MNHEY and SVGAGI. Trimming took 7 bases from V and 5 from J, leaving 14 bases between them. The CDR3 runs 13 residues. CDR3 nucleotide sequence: TGTGCCAGCACCAGAGGGCTGGGGTATGGCTACACCTTC. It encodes CASTRGLGYGYTF.

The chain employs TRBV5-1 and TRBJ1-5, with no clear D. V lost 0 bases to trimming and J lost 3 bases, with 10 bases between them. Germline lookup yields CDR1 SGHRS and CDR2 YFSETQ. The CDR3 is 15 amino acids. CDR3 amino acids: CASSLDPGANQPQHF. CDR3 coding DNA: TGCGCCAGCAGCTTGGATCCAGGTGCCAATCAGCCCCAGCATTTT.

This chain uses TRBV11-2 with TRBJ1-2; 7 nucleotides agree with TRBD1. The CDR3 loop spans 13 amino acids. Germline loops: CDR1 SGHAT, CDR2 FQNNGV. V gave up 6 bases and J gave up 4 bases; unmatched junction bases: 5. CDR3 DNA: TGTGCCAGCAGTCCTGGACAGGCCTATGGCTACACCTTC. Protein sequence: CASSPGQAYGYTF.

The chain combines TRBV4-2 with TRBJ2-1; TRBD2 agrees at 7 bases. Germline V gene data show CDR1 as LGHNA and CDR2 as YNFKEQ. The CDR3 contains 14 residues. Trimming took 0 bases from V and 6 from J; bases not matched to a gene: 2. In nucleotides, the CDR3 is TGTGCCAGCAGCCAAGATGCGGGGGTCAATGAGCAGTTCTTC. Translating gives CASSQDAGVNEQFF.

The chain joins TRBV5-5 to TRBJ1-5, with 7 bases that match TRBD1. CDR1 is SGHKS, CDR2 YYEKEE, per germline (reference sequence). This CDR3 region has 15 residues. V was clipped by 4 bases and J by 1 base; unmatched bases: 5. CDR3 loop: CASSSGTVSNQPQHF. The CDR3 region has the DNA TGTGCCAGCAGCAGTGGGACAGTGAGCAATCAGCCCCAGCATTTT.

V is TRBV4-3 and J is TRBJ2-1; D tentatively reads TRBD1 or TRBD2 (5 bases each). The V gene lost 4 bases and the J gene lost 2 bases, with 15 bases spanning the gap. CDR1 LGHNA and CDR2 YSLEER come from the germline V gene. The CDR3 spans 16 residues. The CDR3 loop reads CASSPTGAATYNEQFF. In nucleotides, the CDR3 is TGCGCCAGCAGCCCCACCGGGGCGGCCACCTACAATGAGCAGTTCTTC.

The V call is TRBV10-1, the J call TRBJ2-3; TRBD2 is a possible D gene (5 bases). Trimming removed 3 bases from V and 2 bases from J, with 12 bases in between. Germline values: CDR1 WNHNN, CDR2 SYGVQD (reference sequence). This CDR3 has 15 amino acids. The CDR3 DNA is TGCGCCAGCAGTGAATTCGGGGTTCCCACAGATACGCAGTATTTT. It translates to CASSEFGVPTDTQYF.

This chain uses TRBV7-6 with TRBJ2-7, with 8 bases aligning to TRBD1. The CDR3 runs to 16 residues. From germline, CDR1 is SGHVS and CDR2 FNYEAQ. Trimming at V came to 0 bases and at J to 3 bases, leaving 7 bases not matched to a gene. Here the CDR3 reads CASSLAWQGAYYEQYF. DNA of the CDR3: TGTGCCAGCAGCTTAGCGTGGCAGGGGGCTTACTACGAGCAGTACTTC.

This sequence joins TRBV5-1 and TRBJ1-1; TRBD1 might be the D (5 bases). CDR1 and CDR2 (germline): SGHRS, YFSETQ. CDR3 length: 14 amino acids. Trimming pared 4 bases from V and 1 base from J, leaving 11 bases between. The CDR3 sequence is CASSRGEGNTEAFF. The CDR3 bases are TGCGCCAGCAGCCGGGGGGAAGGGAACACTGAAGCTTTCTTT.

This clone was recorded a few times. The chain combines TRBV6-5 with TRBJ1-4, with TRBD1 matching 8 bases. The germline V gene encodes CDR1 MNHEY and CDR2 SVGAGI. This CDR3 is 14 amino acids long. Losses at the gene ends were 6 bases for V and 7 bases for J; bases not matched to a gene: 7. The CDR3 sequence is CASRQGGVGEKLFF. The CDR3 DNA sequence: TGTGCCAGCAGACAGGGGGGGGTCGGTGAAAAACTGTTTTTT.

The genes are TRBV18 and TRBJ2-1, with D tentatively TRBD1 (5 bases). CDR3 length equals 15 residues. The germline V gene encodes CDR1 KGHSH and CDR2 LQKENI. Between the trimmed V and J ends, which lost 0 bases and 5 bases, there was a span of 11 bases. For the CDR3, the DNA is TGTGCCAGCTCACCACCAGGGGAAGGAGACAATGAGCAGTTCTTC. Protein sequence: CASSPPGEGDNEQFF.

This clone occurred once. This CDR3 is CASSPGSLTGKSSYEQYF. In DNA, the CDR3 is TGTGCCAGCAGCCCCGGGTCCCTCACAGGGAAATCTAGCTACGAGCAGTACTTC. This chain uses TRBV28 with TRBJ2-7; D is perhaps TRBD1 (6 bases). Trimming removed 6 bases from V and 3 bases from J, with 27 bases in between. Germline V CDR1 and CDR2: MDHEN, SYDVKM. CDR3 length: 18 amino acids.

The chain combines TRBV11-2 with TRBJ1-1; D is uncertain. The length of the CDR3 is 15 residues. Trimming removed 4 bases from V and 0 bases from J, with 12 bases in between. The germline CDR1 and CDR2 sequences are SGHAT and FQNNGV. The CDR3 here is CASSSPHIMNTEAFF. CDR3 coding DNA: TGTGCCAGCAGCTCCCCTCACATCATGAACACTGAAGCTTTCTTT.

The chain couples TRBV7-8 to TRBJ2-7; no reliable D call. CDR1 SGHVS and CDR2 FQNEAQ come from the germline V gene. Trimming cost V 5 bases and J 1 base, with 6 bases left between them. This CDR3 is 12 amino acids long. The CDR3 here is CASSDGSYEQYF. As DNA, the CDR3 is TGTGCCAGCAGCGACGGTTCCTACGAGCAGTACTTC. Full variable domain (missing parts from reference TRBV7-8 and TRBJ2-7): GAGVSQSPRYKVAKRGQDVALRCDPISGHVSLFWYQQALGQGPEFLTYFQNEAQLDKSGLPSDRFFAERPEGSVSTLKIQRTQQEDSAVYLCASSDGSYEQYFGPGTRLTVT.